The next 14 T cell receptor beta chains were all read from a single sample in a study of tissue T cells after allogeneic stem cell transplantation. Repertoires were generated with immunoSEQ multiplex PCR, while TCRdb's copy carries only in-frame clones and drops some. This table has some 10,000 clones, more than 30% appearing once. Regarding time point: mouse harvest day 7 after allogeneic transplant. Each mouse received 10^7 T-cell-depleted marrow cells plus 10^6 splenic CD5+ T cells by tail vein. The sequenced material came from skin. Source of these receptors: a female BALB/c mouse given C57BL/6 T cells with graft-versus-host disease after an allogeneic hematopoietic cell transplant.

This clone was seen a handful of times. Mouse germline and gene names are used. CDR3 protein: CASSWDWGQDTQYF. The sequenced part of the CDR3 DNA is TGTGCCAGCAGTTGGGACTGGGGGCAAGACACCCAGTAC. The chain has TRBV13-3 and TRBJ2-5, with 11 bases identical to TRBD2. The read finishes 1 residue shy of the CDR3 end, and the germline J gene is used to complete it. This CDR3 comprises 14 residues. The junction had 1 base not matched to a gene; V was cut back by 4 bases and J by 3 bases. CDR1 and CDR2 from the germline V gene are NNHDY and SYVADS.

With respect to this clone: Gene names refer to mouse genes. The sequenced fragment ends 1 residue before the CDR3 boundary, so the rest is inferred from the germline J gene. The chain couples TRBV13-1 to TRBJ2-5, with D uncertain. Germline-derived CDR1 and CDR2 are NSHNY and SYGAGN. Trimming stripped 2 bases from V and 0 bases from J, with 4 bases between. This CDR3 comprises 13 residues. The covered CDR3 bases are TGTGCCAGCAGTGACAGGAACCAAGACACCCAGTAC. This sequence encodes CASSDRNQDTQY. The entire CDR3 is CASSDRNQDTQYF.

Points on this clone: Gene names follow the mouse nomenclature. The DNA ends 1 residue before the CDR3 does, and the rest of the CDR3 is filled in from the germline J gene. The gene calls are TRBV26 and TRBJ2-3; TRBD1 matches at 11 bases. Trimming removed 2 bases from V and 1 base from J; junction bases left unmatched: 2. Looked up from germline, CDR1 is KGHPV and CDR2 is FQNQEV (reference sequence). This CDR3 spans 16 amino acids. The CDR3 sequence: CASSLGQGARAETLYF. CDR3 DNA, as far as it was read: TGTGCCAGCAGTCTGGGACAGGGGGCGCGTGCAGAAACGCTGTAT.

Concerning this clone itself: The genes are named according to mouse. Read coverage stops 1 residue before the CDR3 terminus; the germline J gene supplies the remainder. This chain uses TRBV3 with TRBJ1-2, with D possibly being TRBD1 (6 bases). CDR3 length equals 15 residues. V was cut by 2 bases and J by 0 bases, with 10 bases left in between. In germline, CDR1 is SNHLY, CDR2 FYNGKV (reference sequence). The CDR3 loop reads CASSLKGTTNSDYTF. CDR3 bases read: TGTGCCAGCAGCTTAAAAGGGACAACAAACTCCGACTACACC.

In this sample, this clone turned up once. Germline and genes: mouse. The CDR3 end is not reached by the read, which stops 1 residue before it; the germline J gene fills it in. The chain has TRBV29 and TRBJ1-1; TRBD1 matches at 11 bases. Losses at the gene ends were 2 bases for V and 11 bases for J; bases not matched to a gene: 4. CDR3 length: 13 residues. Germline V gene sequence: CDR1 MSHET, CDR2 SYDVDS. The CDR3 bases that were read are TGTGCTAGCAGTTTAAGGGACAGGGGGGATGTCTTC. Translation: CASSLRDRGDVF. The full CDR3 protein reads CASSLRDRGDVFF.

Details on this clone: All gene names here are mouse names. The read gets to within 1 residue of the CDR3 end, and the germline J gene fills in the rest. The genes are TRBV3 and TRBJ2-4; 12 positions agree with TRBD2. The CDR3 runs to 17 residues. The V and J ends lost 4 bases and 7 bases, in that order; junction bases with no gene match: 12. Germline V CDR1 and CDR2: SNHLY, FYNGKV (reference sequence). The CDR3 here is CASSSDWGGTGKDTLYF. Partial CDR3 DNA: TGTGCCAGCAGCTCCGACTGGGGGGGCACCGGGAAGGACACCTTGTAC.

To note about this clone: The listed genes are named as in mouse. With the read ending 1 residue before the CDR3 end, the germline J gene is used to fill in that end. V gene TRBV23 combines with J gene TRBJ1-2. The CDR3 runs to 13 residues. The germline CDR1 and CDR2 sequences are KGHTA and FQNQQP. The sequenced CDR3 bases are TGCTCCAGCAGTCAAGGGGGGACCTCCGACTACACC. Residues: CSSSQGGTSDYT. The whole CDR3 region reads CSSSQGGTSDYTF.

The count of this clone is one. Germline and genes: mouse. The sequence runs out 1 residue before the end of the CDR3; the remainder is reconstructed from the germline J gene. This sequence joins TRBV4 and TRBJ1-2; D remains ambiguous. The germline V gene has CDR1 LGHDT and CDR2 YNNKQL (reference sequence). Deletions cut 3 bases from V and 0 bases from J, with 2 bases between. This CDR3 region has 12 residues. Partial CDR3 DNA: TGTGCCAGCAGCTATCCAAACTCCGACTACACC. The encoded protein is CASSYPNSDYT. The full CDR3 protein reads CASSYPNSDYTF.

Worth noting for this clone: These gene names are mouse names. Read coverage stops 1 residue before the CDR3 terminus; the germline J gene supplies the remainder. J is TRBJ1-3 and V is TRBV3; 9 bases are a match to TRBD1. This CDR3 contains 15 residues. The V gene end was trimmed by 5 bases and the J gene end by 1 base; junction bases not matched to a gene: 3. Germline values: CDR1 SNHLY, CDR2 FYNGKV (reference sequence). This chain's CDR3 is CASSPDRGSGNTLYF. The covered CDR3 bases are TGTGCCAGCAGCCCCGACAGGGGGTCTGGAAATACGCTCTAT.

Details on this clone: The gene names given are mouse names. The read terminates 1 residue before the CDR3 end, so the remaining end is supplied by the germline J gene. V is TRBV19 and J is TRBJ2-2; TRBD2 matches 8 bases. The CDR3 totals 15 residues. The ends lost 2 bases at V and 2 bases at J; junction bases unmatched: 2. Germline loops: CDR1 FNHDT, CDR2 SITEND (reference sequence). CDR3 DNA (partial): TGTGCCAGCAGTATTGCTGGGGGGAACACCGGGCAGCTCTAC. Amino acids: CASSIAGGNTGQLY. The entire CDR3 protein is CASSIAGGNTGQLYF.

For this clone: Genes and germline come from the mouse. The read finishes 1 residue shy of the CDR3 end, and the germline J gene is used to complete it. The chain is built from TRBV12-2 and TRBJ2-5; D assignment may be TRBD1 or TRBD2 (5 bases each). This CDR3 comprises 14 residues. Germline-derived CDR1 and CDR2 are SGHLS and HYDKME. Trimming removed 0 bases at V and 2 bases at J, with 8 bases between. Here the CDR3 reads CASSLDGGQDTQYF. The sequenced CDR3 bases are TGTGCCAGCTCTCTCGACGGGGGCCAAGACACCCAGTAC.

In regard to this clone: Mouse germline and gene names are used. Read data end 1 residue before the CDR3 end; the end is taken from the germline J gene. The rearrangement uses TRBV26 and TRBJ2-5; no clear D. CDR1 and CDR2 (germline): KGHPV, FQNQEV (reference sequence). V dropped 2 bases and J dropped 10 bases, with 7 bases sitting between them. The CDR3 has 11 amino acids. The CDR3 reads CASSLEDPQYF. The DNA read from the CDR3 is TGTGCCAGCAGTCTGGAGGACCCCCAGTAC.

This clone has just a few counts. Gene names denote mouse genes. Other nucleotide sequences in the sample specify the same CDR3. The CDR3: CASSLTGAGEQYF. Incomplete CDR3 DNA: TGTGCCAGCAGTCTGACAGGGGCAGGGGAACAGTAC. The chain has TRBV26 and TRBJ2-7; 7 bases map to TRBD1. Sequencing ends 1 residue short of the CDR3 end; the germline J gene provides the rest. Losses at the gene ends were 2 bases for V and 7 bases for J; bases not matched to a gene: 5. The CDR3 spans 13 residues. Germline CDR1 is KGHPV and CDR2 is FQNQEV (reference sequence).

Concerning this clone: The genes and germline here are from mouse. Read data end 1 residue before the CDR3 end; the end is taken from the germline J gene. V usage is TRBV16 and J usage is TRBJ2-3; TRBD2 aligns across 11 bases. This CDR3 region has 15 residues. In germline, CDR1 is SGHSA, CDR2 FRNQAP. The junction had 2 bases not matched to a gene; V was cut back by 6 bases and J by 0 bases. The CDR3 loop reads CASRGLGASAETLYF. The CDR3 bases that were read are TGTGCAAGCAGGGGACTGGGGGCTAGTGCAGAAACGCTGTAT. Looking up the rest from reference TRBV16 and TRBJ2-3 gives the full variable domain: NAGVIQTPRHKVTGKGQEATLWCEPISGHSAVFWYRQTIVQGLEFLTYFRNQAPIDDSGMPKERFSAQMPNQSHSTLKIQSTQPQDSAVYLCASRGLGASAETLYFGSGTRLTVL.